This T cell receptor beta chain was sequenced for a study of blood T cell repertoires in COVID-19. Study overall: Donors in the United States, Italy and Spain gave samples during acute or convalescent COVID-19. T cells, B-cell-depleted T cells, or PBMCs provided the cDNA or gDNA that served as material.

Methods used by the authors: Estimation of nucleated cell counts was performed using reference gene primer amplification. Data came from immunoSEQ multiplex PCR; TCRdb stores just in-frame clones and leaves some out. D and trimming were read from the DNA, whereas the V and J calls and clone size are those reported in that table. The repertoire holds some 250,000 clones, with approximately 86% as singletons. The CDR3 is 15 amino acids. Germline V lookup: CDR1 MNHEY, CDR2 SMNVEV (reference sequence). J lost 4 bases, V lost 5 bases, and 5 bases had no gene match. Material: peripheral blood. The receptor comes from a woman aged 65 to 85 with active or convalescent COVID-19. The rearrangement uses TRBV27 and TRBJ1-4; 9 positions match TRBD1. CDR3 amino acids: CASSPGTGLNEKLFF. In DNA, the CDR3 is TGTGCCAGCAGTCCCGGGACAGGGCTTAATGAAAAACTGTTTTTT. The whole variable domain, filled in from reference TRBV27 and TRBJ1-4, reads EAQVTQNPRYLITVTGKKLTVTCSQNMNHEYMSWYRQDPGLGLRQIYYSMNVEVTDKGDVPEGYKVSRKEKRNFPLILESPSPNQTSLYFCASSPGTGLNEKLFFGSGTQLSVL.